This is a list of T cell receptor beta chains from one sample in a study of blood T cell repertoires in COVID-19. Measured with immunoSEQ multiplex PCR; TCRdb has only the in-frame clones, and not every one. The table records approximately 190,000 clones, roughly 80% of them present only once. Sequenced sample: peripheral blood. The receptors were gathered from a woman between 35 and 50 years old with acute or convalescent COVID-19. The conserved cysteine and the conserved F or W are not part of the CDR3 here. Fields, in order: D gene, clone size, CDR3 length, V gene, CDR3 protein. A D gene is named only where the DNA matches it firmly. Only some rows state a clone size, as once, few, many or a class for expanded clones.

TRBD1 NA 14 TRBV2 ASSPDRGSRVYGYT
NA NA 11 TRBV24-1 ATSDHSLDGYT
NA NA 13 TRBV6-1 ASSESQTANSPLH
TRBD1 NA 13 TRBV27 ASSSGTGANEKLF
NA NA 11 TRBV9 ASSVENGYGYT
NA NA 14 TRBV15 ATSAPGTATNEKLF
NA NA 12 TRBV6-5 ASLQLLNTGELF
NA NA 11 TRBV7-3 ASSASGNTEAF
NA NA 12 TRBV11-3 ASSLYRDTGELF
NA NA 11 TRBV18 ASSPGGTDTQY
NA many 12 TRBV19 AATDQSKRNTIY
NA NA 13 TRBV3-1/TRBV3-2 ASSPRRASAEEQY
NA NA 10 TRBV28 ASSLVGYEQY
NA NA 12 TRBV30 AWSVTPNNSPLH
NA NA 11 TRBV30 AWSAGPYQPQH
NA NA 12 TRBV7-9 ASSLVGGKNTIY
NA once 13 TRBV1 TSSLRTGGGSPLH
TRBD2 NA 14 TRBV7-8 ASSQGSAGDYNEQF
NA NA 13 TRBV24-1 ATSDSVVNTGELF
NA NA 11 TRBV14 ASSARLDQPQH
TRBD2 few 13 TRBV6-5 ASNELAGGADTQY
NA NA 12 TRBV24-1 ATSDRDSTDTQY
NA NA 14 TRBV21-1 ASSKARTGQVVEAF
NA NA 13 TRBV3-1/TRBV3-2 ASSPQGRGGNTIY